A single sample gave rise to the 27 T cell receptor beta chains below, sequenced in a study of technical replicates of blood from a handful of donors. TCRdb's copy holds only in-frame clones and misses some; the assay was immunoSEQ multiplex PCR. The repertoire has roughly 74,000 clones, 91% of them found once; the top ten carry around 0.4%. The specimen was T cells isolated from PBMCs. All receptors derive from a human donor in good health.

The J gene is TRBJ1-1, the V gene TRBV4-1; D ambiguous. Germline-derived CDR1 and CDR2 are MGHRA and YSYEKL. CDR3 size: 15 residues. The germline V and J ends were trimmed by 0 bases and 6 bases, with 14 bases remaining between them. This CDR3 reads CASSQESWRPAEAFF. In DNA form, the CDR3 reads TGCGCCAGCAGCCAAGAAAGTTGGCGGCCAGCTGAAGCTTTCTTT.

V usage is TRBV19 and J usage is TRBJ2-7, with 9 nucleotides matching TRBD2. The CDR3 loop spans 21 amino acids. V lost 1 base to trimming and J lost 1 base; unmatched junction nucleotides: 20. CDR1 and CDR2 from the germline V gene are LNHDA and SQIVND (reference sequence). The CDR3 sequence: CASSIVGGLTGTSYRSYEQYF. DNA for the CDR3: TGTGCCAGTAGTATAGTCGGCGGACTTACCGGGACTAGCTATAGATCCTACGAGCAGTACTTC. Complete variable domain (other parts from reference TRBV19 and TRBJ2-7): DGGITQSPKYLFRKEGQNVTLSCEQNLNHDAMYWYRQDPGQGLRLIYYSQIVNDFQKGDIAEGYSVSREKKESFPLTVTSAQKNPTAFYLCASSIVGGLTGTSYRSYEQYFGPGTRLTVT.

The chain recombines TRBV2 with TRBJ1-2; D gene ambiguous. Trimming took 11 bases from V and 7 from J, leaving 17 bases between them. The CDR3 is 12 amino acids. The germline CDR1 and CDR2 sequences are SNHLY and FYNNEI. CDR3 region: CAGRRDFGGYTF. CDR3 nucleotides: TGTGCCGGGCGGAGGGATTTCGGTGGCTACACCTTC.

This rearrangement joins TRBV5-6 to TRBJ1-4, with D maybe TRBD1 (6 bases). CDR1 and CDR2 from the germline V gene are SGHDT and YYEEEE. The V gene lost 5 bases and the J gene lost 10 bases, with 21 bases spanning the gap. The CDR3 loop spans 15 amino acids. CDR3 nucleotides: TGTGCCAGCAGTCCCGGACAGTTAGCCATGGGAAAACTGTTTTTT. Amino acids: CASSPGQLAMGKLFF.

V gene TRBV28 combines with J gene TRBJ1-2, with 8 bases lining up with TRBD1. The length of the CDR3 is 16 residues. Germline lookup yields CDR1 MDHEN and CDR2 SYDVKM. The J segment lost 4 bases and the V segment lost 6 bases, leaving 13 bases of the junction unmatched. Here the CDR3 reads CASSVPGQENLYGYTF. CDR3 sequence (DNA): TGTGCCAGCAGCGTCCCGGGACAGGAGAACCTCTATGGCTACACCTTC.

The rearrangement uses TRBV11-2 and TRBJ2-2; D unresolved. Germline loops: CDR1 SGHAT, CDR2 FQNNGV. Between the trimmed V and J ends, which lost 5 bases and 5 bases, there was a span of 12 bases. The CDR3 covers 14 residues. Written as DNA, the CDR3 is TGTGCCAGCAGCCCAGATGTGGTAACCGGGGAGCTGTTTTTT. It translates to CASSPDVVTGELFF.

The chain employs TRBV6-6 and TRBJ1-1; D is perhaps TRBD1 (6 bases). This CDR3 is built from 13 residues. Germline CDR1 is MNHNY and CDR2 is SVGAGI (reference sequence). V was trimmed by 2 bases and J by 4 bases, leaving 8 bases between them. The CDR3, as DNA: TGTGCCAGCAGTTACGGGGACATCACTGAAGCTTTCTTT. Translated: CASSYGDITEAFF.

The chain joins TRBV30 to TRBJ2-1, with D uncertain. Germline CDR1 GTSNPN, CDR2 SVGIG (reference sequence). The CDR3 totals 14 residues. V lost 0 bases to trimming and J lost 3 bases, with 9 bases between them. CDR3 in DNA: TGTGCCTGGAGTGTGGGTAGAGGCTACAATGAGCAGTTCTTC. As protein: CAWSVGRGYNEQFF.

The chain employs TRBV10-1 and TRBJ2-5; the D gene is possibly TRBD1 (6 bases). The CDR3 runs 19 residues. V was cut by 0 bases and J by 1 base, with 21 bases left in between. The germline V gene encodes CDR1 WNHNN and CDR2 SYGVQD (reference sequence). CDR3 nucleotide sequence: TGCGCCAGCAGTGAGTCTCTACAGGGAACAATTGTGGGCCAAGAGACCCAGTACTTC. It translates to CASSESLQGTIVGQETQYF.

The CDR3 loop reads CASSYASGGTYGYTF. Written as DNA, the CDR3 is TGTGCCAGCAGTTACGCCAGCGGGGGCACCTATGGCTACACCTTC. The V gene is TRBV6-6, the J gene TRBJ1-2, with a weak D call TRBD1 (6 bases). This CDR3 contains 15 residues. Germline CDR1 and CDR2: MNHNY and SVGAGI (reference sequence). Trimming stripped 2 bases from V and 4 bases from J, with 14 bases between.

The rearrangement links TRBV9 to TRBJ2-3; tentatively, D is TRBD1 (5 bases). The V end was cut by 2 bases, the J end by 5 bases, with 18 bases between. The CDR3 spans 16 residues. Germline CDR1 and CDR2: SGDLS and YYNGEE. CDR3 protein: CASSVQGIGTVDTQYF. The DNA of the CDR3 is TGTGCCAGCAGCGTCCAGGGCATAGGAACAGTAGATACGCAGTATTTT.

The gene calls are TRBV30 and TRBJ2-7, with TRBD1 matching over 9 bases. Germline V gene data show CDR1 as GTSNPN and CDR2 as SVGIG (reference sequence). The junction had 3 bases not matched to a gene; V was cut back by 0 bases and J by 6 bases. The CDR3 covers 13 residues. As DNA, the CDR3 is TGTGCCTGGAGTGTACAGGGGGCTGGCGAGCAGTACTTC. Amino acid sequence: CAWSVQGAGEQYF.

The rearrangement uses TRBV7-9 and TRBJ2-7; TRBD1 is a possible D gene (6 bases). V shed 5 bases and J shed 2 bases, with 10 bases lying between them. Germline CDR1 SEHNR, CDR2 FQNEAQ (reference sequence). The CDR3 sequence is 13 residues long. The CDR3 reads CASSGRTAYEQYF. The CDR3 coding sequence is TGTGCCAGCAGCGGAAGGACAGCCTACGAGCAGTACTTC.

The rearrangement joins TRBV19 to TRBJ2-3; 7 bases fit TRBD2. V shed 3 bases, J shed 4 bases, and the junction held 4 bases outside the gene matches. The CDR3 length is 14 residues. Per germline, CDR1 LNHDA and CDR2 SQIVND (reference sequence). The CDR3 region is CASSMRESADTQYF. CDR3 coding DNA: TGTGCCAGTAGTATGCGGGAGTCGGCAGATACGCAGTATTTT.

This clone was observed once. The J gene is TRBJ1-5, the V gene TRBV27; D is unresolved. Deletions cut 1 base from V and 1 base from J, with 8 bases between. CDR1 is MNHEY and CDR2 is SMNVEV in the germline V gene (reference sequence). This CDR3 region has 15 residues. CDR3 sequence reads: CASSLWAGSNQPQHF. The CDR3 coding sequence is TGTGCCAGCAGTTTATGGGCGGGAAGCAATCAGCCCCAGCATTTT.

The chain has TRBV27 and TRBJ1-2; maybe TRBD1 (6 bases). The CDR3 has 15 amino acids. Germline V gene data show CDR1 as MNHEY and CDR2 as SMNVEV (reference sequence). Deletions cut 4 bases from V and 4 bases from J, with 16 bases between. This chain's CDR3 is CASSSGQTPFYGYTF. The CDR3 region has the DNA TGTGCCAGCAGTTCCGGACAGACCCCATTCTATGGCTACACCTTC.

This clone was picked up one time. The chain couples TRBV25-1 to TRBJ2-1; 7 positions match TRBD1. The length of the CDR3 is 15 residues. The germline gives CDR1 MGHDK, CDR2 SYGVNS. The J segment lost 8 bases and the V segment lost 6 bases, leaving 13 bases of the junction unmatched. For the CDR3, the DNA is TGTGCCAGCAGCGATCTGATCCAGGGGGATGATGAGCAGTTCTTC. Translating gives CASSDLIQGDDEQFF.

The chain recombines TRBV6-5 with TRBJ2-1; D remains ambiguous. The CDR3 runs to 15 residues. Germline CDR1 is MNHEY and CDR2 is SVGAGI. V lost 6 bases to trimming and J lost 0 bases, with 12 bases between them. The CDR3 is CASSVVSFSYNEQFF. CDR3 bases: TGTGCCAGCAGCGTAGTTTCCTTCTCCTACAATGAGCAGTTCTTC.

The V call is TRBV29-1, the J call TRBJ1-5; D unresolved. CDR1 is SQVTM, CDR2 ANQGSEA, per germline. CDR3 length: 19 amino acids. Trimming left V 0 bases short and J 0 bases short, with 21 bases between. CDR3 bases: TGCAGCGTTGAAGAGGGCGCGTGCCAGGCGCTAAATAGCAATCAGCCCCAGCATTTT. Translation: CSVEEGACQALNSNQPQHF.

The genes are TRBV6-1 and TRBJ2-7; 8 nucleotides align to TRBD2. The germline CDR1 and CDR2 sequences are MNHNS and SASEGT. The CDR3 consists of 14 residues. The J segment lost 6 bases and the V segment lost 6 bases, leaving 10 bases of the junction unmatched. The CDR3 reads CASRPTSAPLEQYF. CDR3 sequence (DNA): TGTGCCAGCAGGCCGACTAGCGCCCCCCTCGAGCAGTACTTC.

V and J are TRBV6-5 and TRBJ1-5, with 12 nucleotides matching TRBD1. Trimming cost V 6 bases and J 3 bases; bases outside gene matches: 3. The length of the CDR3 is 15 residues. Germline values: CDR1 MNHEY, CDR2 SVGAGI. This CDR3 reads CASSRDRGLNQPQHF. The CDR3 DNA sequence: TGTGCCAGCAGCAGGGACAGGGGGCTCAATCAGCCCCAGCATTTT.

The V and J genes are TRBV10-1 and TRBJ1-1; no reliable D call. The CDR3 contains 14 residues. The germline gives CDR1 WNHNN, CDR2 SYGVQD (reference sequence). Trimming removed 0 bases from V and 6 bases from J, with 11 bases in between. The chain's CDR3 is CASSESRVGAEAFF. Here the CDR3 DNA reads TGCGCCAGCAGTGAGTCGAGGGTTGGGGCTGAAGCTTTCTTT.

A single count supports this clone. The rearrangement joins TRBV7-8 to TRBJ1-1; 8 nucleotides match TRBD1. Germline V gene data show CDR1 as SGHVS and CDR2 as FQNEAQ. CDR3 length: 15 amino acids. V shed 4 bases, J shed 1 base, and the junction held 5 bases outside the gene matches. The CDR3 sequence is CASSWGQVTNTEAFF. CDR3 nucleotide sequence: TGTGCCAGCAGCTGGGGACAGGTCACGAACACTGAAGCTTTCTTT.

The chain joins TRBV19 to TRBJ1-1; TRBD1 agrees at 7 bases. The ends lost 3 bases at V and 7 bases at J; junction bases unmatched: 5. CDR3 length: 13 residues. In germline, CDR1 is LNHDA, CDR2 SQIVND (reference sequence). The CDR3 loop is CASSIQGVGEAFF. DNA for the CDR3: TGTGCCAGTAGTATTCAGGGGGTAGGTGAAGCTTTCTTT.

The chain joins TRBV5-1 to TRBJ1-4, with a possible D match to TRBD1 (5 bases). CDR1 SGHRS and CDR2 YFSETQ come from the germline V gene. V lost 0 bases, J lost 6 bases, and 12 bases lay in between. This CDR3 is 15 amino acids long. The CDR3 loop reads CASSLGRDSHEKLFF. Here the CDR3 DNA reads TGCGCCAGCAGCTTGGGGAGGGACTCCCATGAAAAACTGTTTTTT.

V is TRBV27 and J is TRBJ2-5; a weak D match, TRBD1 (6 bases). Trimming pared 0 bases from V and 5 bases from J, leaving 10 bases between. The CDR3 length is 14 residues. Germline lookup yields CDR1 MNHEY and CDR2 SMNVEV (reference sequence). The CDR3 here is CASSLSIRGETQYF. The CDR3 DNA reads TGTGCCAGCAGTTTATCGATCAGGGGTGAGACCCAGTACTTC.

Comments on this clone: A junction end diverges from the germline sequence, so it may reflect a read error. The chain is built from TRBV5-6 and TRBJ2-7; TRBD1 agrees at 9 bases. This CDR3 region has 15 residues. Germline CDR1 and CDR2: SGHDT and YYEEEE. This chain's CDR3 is CASTLTGTGTYEQYF. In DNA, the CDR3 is TGTGCCAGCACCTTGACCGGGACAGGGACCTACGAGCAGTACTTC.